This T cell receptor (beta chain) stems from a study of glioma-infiltrating T cells after dendritic cell vaccination. Study-level findings and limits: Few patients contributed both blood and tumor specimens.

Germline V lookup: CDR1 SGHAT, CDR2 FQNNGV. V dropped 5 bases and J dropped 1; count of bases not matched to a gene: 6. This CDR3 comprises 15 residues. Assay: immunoSEQ multiplex PCR; the TCRdb copy retains only in-frame clones and omits some. The repertoire has 80,000 to 100,000 clones, approximately 80% of them found once; the top ten carry roughly 5.9%. Note on this clone: What it recognizes is unknown.

Time point of the sample: after dendritic cell vaccination, including at tumor progression/relapse. Only patients with spare fresh-frozen tumor and over two years of follow-up were included. This sequence joins TRBV11-2 and TRBJ1-1; TRBD1 aligns across 8 bases. The sequence came from a human donor with glioblastoma. Sequences were derived from blood, sampled after dendritic cell vaccination. Here the CDR3 DNA reads TGTGCCAGCAGCATAAGGACAGGGCCGAACACTGAAGCTTTCTTT. Amino acids: CASSIRTGPNTEAFF.